One and the same sample provided the 20 T cell receptor beta chains below, sequenced in a study of shared clonotypes between healthy human individuals. Clones were read by immunoSEQ multiplex PCR, and TCRdb kept only the in-frame ones, dropping some. The sample includes some 790,000 clones, 72% seen only once; the top ten take under 2%. The sample consisted of memory CD4+ T cells sorted from blood. Subset meaning: CD45RA-negative fraction. These receptors all stem from a woman aged 25 to 39 in good health.

The gene calls are TRBV28 and TRBJ2-3; 13 positions match TRBD2. Per germline, CDR1 MDHEN and CDR2 SYDVKM. This CDR3 comprises 24 residues. J gave up 1 base and V 3 bases, and 25 bases lay outside the gene matches. CDR3 region: CASSFWGTLKGLAGRTGGTDTQYF. CDR3 nucleotides: TGTGCCAGCAGTTTCTGGGGCACCCTTAAGGGACTAGCGGGAAGAACGGGGGGCACAGATACGCAGTATTTT.

This clone was recorded a few times. The chain has TRBV19 and TRBJ2-3; possibly TRBD2 for D (6 bases). The CDR3 is 12 amino acids. Germline lookup yields CDR1 LNHDA and CDR2 SQIVND (reference sequence). The V gene lost 6 bases and the J gene lost 4 bases, with 8 bases spanning the gap. The CDR3 reads CASRRDSDTQYF. The CDR3 DNA sequence: TGTGCCAGTAGACGGGACTCAGATACGCAGTATTTT. The full variable domain, rest sourced from reference TRBV19 and TRBJ2-3, is DGGITQSPKYLFRKEGQNVTLSCEQNLNHDAMYWYRQDPGQGLRLIYYSQIVNDFQKGDIAEGYSVSREKKESFPLTVTSAQKNPTAFYLCASRRDSDTQYFGPGTRLTVL.

The V call is TRBV28, the J call TRBJ1-5; tentatively, D is TRBD1 (6 bases). The CDR3 runs to 14 residues. V was cut by 10 bases and J by 2 bases, with 15 bases left in between. Germline CDR1 MDHEN, CDR2 SYDVKM. CDR3 protein: CATGGGLGNQPQHF. In nucleotides, the CDR3 is TGTGCCACTGGAGGGGGTCTTGGCAATCAGCCCCAGCATTTT.

This clone was detected many times. The V and J genes are TRBV7-2 and TRBJ2-7; D is tentatively TRBD1 or TRBD2 (5 bases each). This CDR3 spans 13 amino acids. Trimming cost V 5 bases and J 7 bases, with 15 bases left between them. The germline V gene has CDR1 SGHTA and CDR2 FQGNSA. The CDR3 loop is CASSTRDGGEQYF. The DNA for the CDR3 is TGTGCCAGCAGCACCCGGGACGGTGGGGAGCAGTACTTC.

This clone showed up just a few times. V usage is TRBV7-2 and J usage is TRBJ2-3; D is possibly TRBD2 (6 bases). Per the germline V gene, CDR1 is SGHTA and CDR2 is FQGNSA. This CDR3 comprises 16 residues. The germline V and J ends were trimmed by 4 bases and 2 bases, with 16 bases remaining between them. CDR3 DNA: TGTGCCAGCAGCTCCCGATACGGGACTTACACAGATACGCAGTATTTT. Protein product: CASSSRYGTYTDTQYF.

This chain connects TRBV10-1 to TRBJ1-4; the match to TRBD1 covers 7 bases. With V trimmed by 4 bases and J by 7 bases, 3 bases remained unmatched. Germline V gene lookup returns CDR1 WNHNN and CDR2 SYGVQD (reference sequence). CDR3 size: 13 residues. The CDR3 sequence is CASSGQGGEKLFF. As DNA, the CDR3 is TGCGCCAGCAGTGGACAGGGCGGTGAAAAACTGTTTTTT.

The V and J genes are TRBV5-1 and TRBJ2-2; a weak D match, TRBD2 (6 bases). Per germline, CDR1 SGHRS and CDR2 YFSETQ. The CDR3 runs to 16 residues. V gave up 4 bases and J gave up 4 bases, with 17 bases separating them. The CDR3 is CASSLGGGEVTGELFF. The CDR3 region has the DNA TGCGCCAGCAGCCTAGGAGGTGGGGAGGTCACCGGGGAGCTGTTTTTT.

The CDR3 is CASRPLDRGVNEQFF. In nucleotides, the CDR3 is TGTGCCAGCAGGCCGTTGGACAGGGGGGTCAATGAGCAGTTCTTC. The rearrangement uses TRBV27 and TRBJ2-1, with 10 positions matching TRBD1. The germline CDR1 and CDR2 sequences are MNHEY and SMNVEV (reference sequence). The CDR3 is made up of 15 amino acids. Trimming took 6 bases from V and 6 from J; bases not matched to a gene: 8.

V usage is TRBV19 and J usage is TRBJ2-6, with 11 bases identical to TRBD1. CDR3 length: 18 residues. CDR1 and CDR2 from the germline V gene are LNHDA and SQIVND (reference sequence). V dropped 6 bases and J dropped 1; count of bases not matched to a gene: 8. As DNA, the CDR3 is TGTGCCAGTAGAAAGCCCGGACAGGGGGCGTCTGGGGCCAACGTCCTGACTTTC. It codes for CASRKPGQGASGANVLTF.

This clone was counted only a few times. Other DNA sequences from this sample encode an identical CDR3 as well. This sequence joins TRBV2 and TRBJ2-7; perhaps TRBD1 as D (6 bases). This CDR3 has 13 residues. Trimming took 6 bases from V and 2 from J, leaving 11 bases between them. Germline CDR1 SNHLY, CDR2 FYNNEI. The CDR3 region has the DNA TGTGCCAGCAGAGAGGACAGAACCTACGAGCAGTACTTC. Translation: CASREDRTYEQYF.

This rearrangement joins TRBV19 to TRBJ1-2; D is uncertain. This CDR3 contains 15 residues. Looked up from germline, CDR1 is LNHDA and CDR2 is SQIVND (reference sequence). Deletions cut 5 bases from V and 2 bases from J, with 15 bases between. The CDR3 DNA reads TGTGCCAGTAGTTTTACCGGGGTGGCGAACTATGGCTACACCTTC. This translates into CASSFTGVANYGYTF.

Points on this clone: A much larger clone sits a single nucleotide away, making a read error possible. Other DNA sequences in this specimen translate into the identical CDR3. V and J are TRBV7-9 and TRBJ1-1, with D hard to call. The CDR3 is 13 residues long. Germline loops: CDR1 SEHNR, CDR2 FQNEAQ (reference sequence). Trimming shortened V by 3 bases and J by 1 base, and 6 bases separated the two germline ends. This CDR3 reads CASSLEGNTEAFF. CDR3 in DNA: TGTGCCAGCAGCTTGGAGGGGAACACTGAAGCTTTCTTT.

The gene calls are TRBV14 and TRBJ1-1, with D tentatively TRBD1 (5 bases). The V and J ends lost 0 bases and 1 base respectively, with 12 bases between them. This CDR3 is built from 16 residues. CDR1 is SGHDN and CDR2 is FVKESK in the germline V gene. CDR3 loop: CASSQDWGVSNTEAFF. In nucleotides, the CDR3 is TGTGCCAGCAGCCAAGATTGGGGGGTTTCGAACACTGAAGCTTTCTTT.

CDR3 sequence reads: CASSPGTGSGYTF. The CDR3 DNA follows: TGTGCCAGCAGCCCCGGGACAGGGTCGGGCTACACCTTC. The V and J genes are TRBV2 and TRBJ1-2; 9 nucleotides line up with TRBD1. The CDR3 has 13 amino acids. V lost 6 bases and J lost 8; bases outside the gene matches: 7. CDR1 SNHLY and CDR2 FYNNEI come from the germline V gene.

V is TRBV10-2 and J is TRBJ2-1; perhaps D is TRBD1 or TRBD2 (5 bases each). V lost 2 bases to trimming and J lost 7 bases, with 12 bases between them. This CDR3 comprises 14 residues. Germline V lookup: CDR1 WSHSY, CDR2 SAAADI. The CDR3 spells CASSEGGRLNEQFF. In nucleotides, the CDR3 is TGCGCCAGCAGTGAGGGGGGACGCCTAAATGAGCAGTTCTTC.

As to this clone: This sequence is one base from a far larger clone and is likely a read error. The chain couples TRBV7-6 to TRBJ1-3; no definite D call. CDR1 is SGHVS and CDR2 is FNYEAQ in the germline V gene. CDR3 length: 12 amino acids. With 1 base removed from V and 3 bases from J, the gap between germline ends came to 1 base. CDR3 in DNA: TGTGCCAGCAGCTTAGTTGGAAACACCATATATTTT. Its translation is CASSLVGNTIYF.

The rearrangement links TRBV18 to TRBJ1-1; tentative D call: TRBD1 (5 bases). Deletions cut 5 bases from V and 4 bases from J, with 11 bases between. CDR1 is KGHSH and CDR2 is LQKENI in the germline V gene. The CDR3 length is 13 residues. This CDR3 is CASSSGRGTEAFF. The CDR3, as DNA: TGTGCCAGCTCATCGGGACGGGGCACTGAAGCTTTCTTT.

In this sample, this clone turned up a few times. The chain employs TRBV30 and TRBJ1-5, with a tentative D call TRBD1 (5 bases). V lost 5 bases and J lost 5, with 13 bases in between. CDR3 length: 13 amino acids. Germline lookup yields CDR1 GTSNPN and CDR2 SVGIG (reference sequence). The DNA for the CDR3 is TGTGCCTGGTCTCAGGGAACTTATCAGCCCCAGCATTTT. Its protein product is CAWSQGTYQPQHF.

The rearrangement joins TRBV28 to TRBJ1-4; the match to TRBD1 covers 9 bases. V lost 5 bases, J lost 8 bases, and 6 bases stayed unmatched. CDR3 size: 14 residues. Germline V lookup: CDR1 MDHEN, CDR2 SYDVKM. The DNA of the CDR3 is TGTGCCAGCAGTGAGGGACAGGGTGTCGAAAAACTGTTTTTT. Translating gives CASSEGQGVEKLFF.

This clone was seen a handful of times. The gene calls are TRBV28 and TRBJ1-5, with TRBD1 identical over 12 bases. The CDR3 contains 16 residues. Germline-derived CDR1 and CDR2 are MDHEN and SYDVKM. V gave up 6 bases and J gave up 5 bases; unmatched junction bases: 8. In DNA, the CDR3 is TGTGCCAGCAGGCCGGCGGGACAGGGGGCGGATCAGCCCCAGCATTTT. Its translation is CASRPAGQGADQPQHF.